A selection of T cell receptor beta chains follows, all from one sample in a study of blood T cell repertoires in COVID-19. Measured with immunoSEQ multiplex PCR; TCRdb has only the in-frame clones, and not every one. The sample has roughly 280,000 clones; approximately 90% are singletons. The sample taken for sequencing was PBMCs or T cells enriched from blood (not recorded which). The receptors stem from a woman in her twenties or thirties with acute COVID-19. Each CDR3 is given with its conserved first and last residue. A D gene is named only where the DNA matches it firmly. Rows give clone size only sometimes, using once, few, many, or a class for an expanded clone.

clone size	J gene	V gene	D gene	CDR3 DNA	CDR3 protein
-	TRBJ2-7	TRBV6-6	-	TGTGCCAGCAGTCCGGGATTATACGAGCAGTACTTC	CASSPGLYEQYF
-	TRBJ1-5	TRBV5-6	-	TGTGCCAGCCCCCCGCATCAAAACAGCTACGATAGCAATCAGCCCCAGCATTTT	CASPPHQNSYDSNQPQHF
-	TRBJ1-6	TRBV10-1	-	TGCGCCAGCAGGGAAGGACAGCCGAATTCACCCCTCCACTTT	CASREGQPNSPLHF
-	TRBJ2-1	TRBV27	-	TGTGCCAGCAGTTCACCAGGGGCACCCTACAATGAGCAGTTCTTC	CASSSPGAPYNEQFF
-	TRBJ1-1	TRBV7-9	-	TGTGCCAGCAGTTCGGCGGGGGGCACTGAAGCTTTCTTT	CASSSAGGTEAFF
-	TRBJ2-7	TRBV27	TRBD2	TGTGCCAGCAGTTTAAGGCGCGGGAGGGAGGACGAGCAGTACTTC	CASSLRRGREDEQYF
once	TRBJ2-1	TRBV9	TRBD2	TGTGCCAGCAGCGGGCTGACTAGCGGGAGCAACAATGAGCAGTTCTTC	CASSGLTSGSNNEQFF
-	TRBJ2-7	TRBV6-5	-	TGTGCCAGCACCCCTGGGGGGGCTAGCGATTACGAGCAGTACTTC	CASTPGGASDYEQYF
-	TRBJ2-1	TRBV19	TRBD2	TGTGCCAGTAGGAGCGGGAGGTCCTACAATGAGCAGTTCTTC	CASRSGRSYNEQFF
-	TRBJ2-1	TRBV28	TRBD2	TGTGCCAGCAGTTTAATAGCGGGAGAAGGCGATGAGCAGTTCTTC	CASSLIAGEGDEQFF
-	TRBJ2-1	TRBV4-1	-	TGCGCCAGCAGCCAAGAAGCGGCCTCCTACAATGAGCAGTTCTTC	CASSQEAASYNEQFF
-	TRBJ2-2	TRBV12-5	TRBD1	TGTGCTAGTGCCCAGGGACAGGAGAACACCGGGGAGCTGTTTTTT	CASAQGQENTGELFF
-	TRBJ2-2	TRBV28	TRBD2	TGTGCCAGCAGTTTATTCTCGGTTAAGCGGGAAAACACCGGGGAGCTGTTTTTT	CASSLFSVKRENTGELFF
-	TRBJ2-7	TRBV6-4	TRBD1	TGTGCCAGATCCGGGACAGGTCCCTACGAGCAGTACTTC	CARSGTGPYEQYF
-	TRBJ1-5	TRBV15	TRBD1	TGTGCCACCAGCCCGCGGACAGGGGTTGGCAATCAGCCCCAGCATTTT	CATSPRTGVGNQPQHF
-	TRBJ2-7	TRBV6-2/TRBV6-3	TRBD2	TGTGCCAGCAGCCCGATAGCGGGAAAAGGGACCTACGAGCAGTACTTC	CASSPIAGKGTYEQYF
once	TRBJ2-1	TRBV5-5	TRBD2	TGTGCCAGCAGCCACACAGGCCTAGCGGGGGTCGGGAATGAGCAGTTCTTC	CASSHTGLAGVGNEQFF
-	TRBJ2-3	TRBV7-2	TRBD2	TGTGCCAGCAGCCTAGCGGGAGGTTATAGCACAGATACGCAGTATTTT	CASSLAGGYSTDTQYF
-	TRBJ1-6	TRBV25-1	-	TGTGCCAGCAGTCCCATGTCCGGGGGGAAGTATAATTCACCCCTCCACTTT	CASSPMSGGKYNSPLHF
-	TRBJ2-1	TRBV12-5	-	TGTGCTAGTGGTGGCTCGGGACAAATCAACAATGAGCAGTTCTTC	CASGGSGQINNEQFF
few	TRBJ2-2	TRBV2	-	TGTGCCAGCAGTGGAGTCACCGGGGAGCTGTTTTTT	CASSGVTGELFF
-	TRBJ2-2	TRBV27	-	TGTGCCAGCAGTTTAACGGGAGAAACCGGGGAGCTGTTTTTT	CASSLTGETGELFF
-	TRBJ2-3	TRBV11-3	TRBD2	TGTGCCAGCAGCTTAGGCCTGAAGCGGGAGGCAGTAGATACGCAGTATTTT	CASSLGLKREAVDTQYF
-	TRBJ2-1	TRBV28	TRBD1	TGTGCCAGCAGCCGCCCAGGGGGCTCCTACAATGAGCAGTTCTTC	CASSRPGGSYNEQFF
-	TRBJ2-5	TRBV27	TRBD2	TGTGCCAGCAGTTTCCTCGGACTAGCGGGAGGTAGTGAGACCCAGTACTTC	CASSFLGLAGGSETQYF
-	TRBJ2-7	TRBV24-1	-	TGTGCCAGCTCTTCTAGCAGAGATTCTTACGAGCAGTACTTC	CASSSSRDSYEQYF
once	TRBJ1-2	TRBV3-1/TRBV3-2	-	TGTGCCAGCAGCCAAACAGGCACTACTTACGGCTACACCTTC	CASSQTGTTYGYTF
-	TRBJ2-1	TRBV2	TRBD2	TGTGCCAGCAGTGAAATACTAGCGGGAGGAAACAATGAGCAGTTCTTC	CASSEILAGGNNEQFF
-	TRBJ2-1	TRBV4-1	TRBD2	TGCGCCAGCAGCCAAGTTACCGGGACTAGCAGCAATGAGCAGTTCTTC	CASSQVTGTSSNEQFF
-	TRBJ1-3	TRBV4-1	-	TGCGCCAGCAGCCGCCCCGGCACCATATATTTT	CASSRPGTIYF
-	TRBJ2-6	TRBV5-4	TRBD2	TGTGCCAGCAGCTCTAGACTAGCGGGAGGACCGGTCTCTGGGGCCAACGTCCTGACTTTC	CASSSRLAGGPVSGANVLTF
-	TRBJ2-7	TRBV28	TRBD1	TGTGCCAGCAGAACAGGGGGGTCCTACGAGCAGTACTTC	CASRTGGSYEQYF
-	TRBJ2-7	TRBV5-4	TRBD2	TGTGCCAGCAGGTCCAACCCGGGGGGGGCCTACGGGCAGTACTTC	CASRSNPGGAYGQYF
-	TRBJ2-3	TRBV5-1	TRBD2	TGCGCCAGCAGCTCGGGACTAGCGGGAGGAGGGTCAGATACGCAGTATTTT	CASSSGLAGGGSDTQYF
-	TRBJ1-6	TRBV9	-	TGTGCCAGCAGCGTAGGAGGAGATTCACCCCTCCACTTT	CASSVGGDSPLHF
-	TRBJ1-2	TRBV27	-	TGTGCCAGCCGGCGGGCAGGGGTCTATGGCTACACCTTC	CASRRAGVYGYTF
-	TRBJ1-6	TRBV28	TRBD1	TGTGCCAGCAGTTTTTTACAGGGGGCGAGCTCCTATAATTCACCCCTCCACTTT	CASSFLQGASSYNSPLHF